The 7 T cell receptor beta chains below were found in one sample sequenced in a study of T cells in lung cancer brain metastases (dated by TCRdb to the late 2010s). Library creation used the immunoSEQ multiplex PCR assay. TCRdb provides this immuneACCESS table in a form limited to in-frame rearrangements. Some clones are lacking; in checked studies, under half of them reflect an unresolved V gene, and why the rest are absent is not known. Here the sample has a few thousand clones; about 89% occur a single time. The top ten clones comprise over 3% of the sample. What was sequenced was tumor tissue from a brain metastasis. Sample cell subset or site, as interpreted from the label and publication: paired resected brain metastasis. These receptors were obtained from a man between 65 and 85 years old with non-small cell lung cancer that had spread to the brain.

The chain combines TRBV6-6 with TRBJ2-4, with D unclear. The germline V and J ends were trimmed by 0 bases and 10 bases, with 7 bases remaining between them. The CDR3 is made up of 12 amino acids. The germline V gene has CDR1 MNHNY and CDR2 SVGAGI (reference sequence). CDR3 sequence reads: CASSYSGLIQYF. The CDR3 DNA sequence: TGTGCCAGCAGTTACTCCGGCCTGATTCAGTACTTC.

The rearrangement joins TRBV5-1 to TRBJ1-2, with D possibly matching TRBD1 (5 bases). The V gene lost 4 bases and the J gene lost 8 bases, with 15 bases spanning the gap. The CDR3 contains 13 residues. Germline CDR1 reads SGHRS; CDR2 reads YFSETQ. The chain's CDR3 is CASSVGREGGYTF. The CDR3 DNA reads TGCGCCAGCAGCGTGGGCAGGGAGGGAGGCTACACCTTC.

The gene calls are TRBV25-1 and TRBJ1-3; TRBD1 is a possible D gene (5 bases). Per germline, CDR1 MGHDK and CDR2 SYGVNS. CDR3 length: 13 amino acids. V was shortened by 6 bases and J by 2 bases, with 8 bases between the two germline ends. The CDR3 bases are TGTGCCAGCAGAGGCAGGGCTGGAAACACCATATATTTT. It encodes CASRGRAGNTIYF.

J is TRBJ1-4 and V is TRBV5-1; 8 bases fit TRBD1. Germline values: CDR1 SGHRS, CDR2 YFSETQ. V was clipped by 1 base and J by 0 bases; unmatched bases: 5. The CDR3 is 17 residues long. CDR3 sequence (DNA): TGCGCCAGCAGCTTGAGGACAGGGCTTGCAACTAATGAAAAACTGTTTTTT. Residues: CASSLRTGLATNEKLFF.

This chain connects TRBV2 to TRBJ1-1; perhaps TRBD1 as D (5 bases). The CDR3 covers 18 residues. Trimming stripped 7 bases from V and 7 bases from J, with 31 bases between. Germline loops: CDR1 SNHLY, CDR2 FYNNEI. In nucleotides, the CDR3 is TGTGCCAGCACCCCTAAGTTGAGGGAACAGGTAGCCCCCTATGAAGCTTTCTTT. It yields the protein CASTPKLREQVAPYEAFF.

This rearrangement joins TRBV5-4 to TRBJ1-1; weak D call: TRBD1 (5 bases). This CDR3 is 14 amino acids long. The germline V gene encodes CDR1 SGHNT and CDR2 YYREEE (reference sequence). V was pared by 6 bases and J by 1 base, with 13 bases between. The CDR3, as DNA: TGTGCCAGCAACCCGGGGGGTCCGAACACTGAAGCTTTCTTT. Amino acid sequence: CASNPGGPNTEAFF.

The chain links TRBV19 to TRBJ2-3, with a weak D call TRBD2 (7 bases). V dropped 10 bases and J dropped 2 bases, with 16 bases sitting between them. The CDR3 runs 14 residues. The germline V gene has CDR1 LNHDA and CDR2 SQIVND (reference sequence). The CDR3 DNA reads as TGTGCCACTATCGCGGGGGCAAACACAGATACGCAGTATTTT. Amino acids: CATIAGANTDTQYF.